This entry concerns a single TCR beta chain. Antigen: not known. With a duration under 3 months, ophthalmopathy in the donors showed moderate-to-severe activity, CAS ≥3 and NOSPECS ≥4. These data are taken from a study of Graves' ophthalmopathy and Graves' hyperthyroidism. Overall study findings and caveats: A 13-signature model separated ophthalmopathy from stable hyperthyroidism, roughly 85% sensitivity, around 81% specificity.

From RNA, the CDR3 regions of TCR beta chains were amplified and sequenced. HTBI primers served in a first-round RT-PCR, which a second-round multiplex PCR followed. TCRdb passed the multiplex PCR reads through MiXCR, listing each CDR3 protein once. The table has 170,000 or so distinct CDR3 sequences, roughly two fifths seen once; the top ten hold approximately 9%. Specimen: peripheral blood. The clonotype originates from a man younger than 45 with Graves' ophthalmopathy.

This chain's CDR3 is CASSFRSANSPLHF. As DNA, the CDR3 is TGTGCCAGCAGTTTCCGTTCAGCGAATTCACCCCTCCACTTT. The chain links TRBV12-3 or TRBV12-4 to TRBJ1-6; D ambiguous. The CDR3 contains 14 residues. Trimming removed 3 bases at V and 7 bases at J, with 10 bases between.